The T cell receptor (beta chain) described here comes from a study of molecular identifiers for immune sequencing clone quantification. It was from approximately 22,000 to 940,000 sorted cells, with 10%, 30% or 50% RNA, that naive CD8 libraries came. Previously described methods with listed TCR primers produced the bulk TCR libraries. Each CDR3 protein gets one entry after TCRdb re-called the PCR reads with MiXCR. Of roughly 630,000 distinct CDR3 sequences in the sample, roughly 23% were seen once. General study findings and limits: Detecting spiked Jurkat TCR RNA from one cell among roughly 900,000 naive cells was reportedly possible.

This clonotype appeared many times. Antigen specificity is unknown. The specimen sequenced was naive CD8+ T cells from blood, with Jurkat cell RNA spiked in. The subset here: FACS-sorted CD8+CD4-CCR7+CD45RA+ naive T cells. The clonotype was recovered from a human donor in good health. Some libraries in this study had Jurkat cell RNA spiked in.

This CDR3 reads CSGRVAGVNEQFF. The CDR3 DNA sequence: TGCAGCGGCAGGGTAGCGGGAGTCAATGAGCAGTTCTTC. The V and J genes are TRBV29-1 and TRBJ2-1, with 9 bases matching TRBD2. The CDR3 is made up of 13 amino acids. Germline trimming cut 7 bases from V and 6 bases from J; bases unmatched to any gene: 7. The V gene's germline CDR1 is SQVTM and CDR2 ANQGSEA.